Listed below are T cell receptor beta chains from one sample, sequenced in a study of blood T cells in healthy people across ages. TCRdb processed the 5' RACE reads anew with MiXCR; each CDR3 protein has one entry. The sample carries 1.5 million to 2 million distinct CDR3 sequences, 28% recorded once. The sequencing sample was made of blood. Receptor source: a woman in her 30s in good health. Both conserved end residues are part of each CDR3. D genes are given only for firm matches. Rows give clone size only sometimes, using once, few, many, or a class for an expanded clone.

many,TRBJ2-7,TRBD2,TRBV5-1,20,TGCGCCAGCAGCTTCAATCGGACTAGCGGGCTTCAGCATAGCGACCACGAGCAGTACTTC,CASSFNRTSGLQHSDHEQYF
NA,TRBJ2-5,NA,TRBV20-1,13,TGCAGTGCTGTTTGGGGGCAACAAGAGACCCAGTACTTC,CSAVWGQQETQYF
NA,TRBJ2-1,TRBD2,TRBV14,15,TGTGCCAGCAGCCAAAATCTAGCGGGGAACAATGAGCAGTTCTTC,CASSQNLAGNNEQFF
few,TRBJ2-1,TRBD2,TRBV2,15,TGTGCCAGCATGGAAGGGGCGGGAGCGTACAATGAGCAGTTCTTC,CASMEGAGAYNEQFF
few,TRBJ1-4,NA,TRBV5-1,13,TGCGCCAGCAGCCCCACCAGGGATGAAAAACTGTTTTTT,CASSPTRDEKLFF
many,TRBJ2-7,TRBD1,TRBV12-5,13,TGTGCTAGCTCCCGGGACAGGGACAACGAGCAGTACTTC,CASSRDRDNEQYF
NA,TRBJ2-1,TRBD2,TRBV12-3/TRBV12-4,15,TGTGCCAGCAGTGACCCGGGACTAGTGAAAGATGAGCAGTTCTTC,CASSDPGLVKDEQFF
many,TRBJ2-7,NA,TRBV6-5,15,TGTGCCAGCAGCCCCGCGGCAGGGTTCTTAGACGAGCAGTACTTC,CASSPAAGFLDEQYF
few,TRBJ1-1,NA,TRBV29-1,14,TGCAGCGTTGTGTTATACAGGGAATTCACTGAAGCTTTCTTT,CSVVLYREFTEAFF
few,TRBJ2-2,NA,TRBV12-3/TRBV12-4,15,TGTGCCAGCAGCCACGACACCCCGAACACCGGGGAGCTGTTTTTT,CASSHDTPNTGELFF
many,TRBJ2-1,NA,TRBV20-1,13,TGCAGTGCCTACCGGAGCTCCTACAATGAGCAGTTCTTC,CSAYRSSYNEQFF
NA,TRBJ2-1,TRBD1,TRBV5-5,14,TGTGCCAGCTCCCGGACAGGGCCCCACAATGAGCAGTTCTTC,CASSRTGPHNEQFF
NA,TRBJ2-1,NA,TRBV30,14,TGTGCCTGGAGTGGGGGGCTAGCGCTCAATGAGCAGTTCTTC,CAWSGGLALNEQFF
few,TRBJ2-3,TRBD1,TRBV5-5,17,TGTGCCAGCAGGCTGGAGGGACAGGGCCTTTTCTCAGATACGCAGTATTTT,CASRLEGQGLFSDTQYF
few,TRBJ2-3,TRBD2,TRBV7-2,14,TGTGCCTCACGGGAGCGGGAGGCCACAGATACGCAGTATTTT,CASREREATDTQYF
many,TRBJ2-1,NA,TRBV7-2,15,TGTGCCAGCAGCCGCGGGACAGCTTTGGGGAATGAGCAGTTCTTC,CASSRGTALGNEQFF